Included here is one T cell receptor beta chain sequence, with context. This clone's antigen is unknown. Base qualities are not at hand, and no much larger clone is one base apart. Reading the germline V gene (reference sequence) gives CDR1 MNHEY and CDR2 SMNVEV. V is cut back by 2 bases and J by 2 bases, with 7 bases in the junction unmatched. There are 16 amino acids in the CDR3, from cysteine to phenylalanine inclusive. Only the CDR3 DNA stays, 48 bases, in frame from base 1. The sample comes from a study of cytomegalovirus exposure and HLA in healthy donors (dated by TCRdb to 2016 to 2017). Study-wide context: The 650 to 800 repertoires of the first cohort and the 95 to 150 validation repertoires were produced on the same platform, according to a later analysis. The study aimed to test whether signatures of past pathogen exposure could be identified by cataloging public T cell receptors. A separate validation cohort of about 110 different subjects was used in addition to the roughly 640-subject first cohort. The study combined high-throughput TCR immunosequencing, statistical association of individual TCRs with disease status, and machine learning to predict cytomegalovirus infection status. What the research found in general, with its limitations: A later analysis had no HLA typing for the validation cohort, so co-occurrence there was scored across all 130 or so repertoires. The classifier was reported to diagnose cytomegalovirus status with high specificity and sensitivity in both the original cohort and the validation cohort. Most TCR sequences were seen in very few donors, while some public TCRs were found in many individuals. In vitro tests confirmed that a few of the cytomegalovirus-associated TCR beta chains recognize cytomegalovirus antigens. In a later analysis, TCRs clustered in the first cohort were found to also tend to co-occur in the roughly 130 validation repertoires, with 90% to 95% of cluster scores above 0. The authors suggested that the approach could potentially be generalized to other disease states and immunological phenotypes. A total of some 180 TCR beta chains were listed by the study as associated with cytomegalovirus.

Libraries were built with the immunoSEQ multiplex PCR assay. The original methods were these. To diagnose cytomegalovirus status from the catalog of TCR beta chain sequences, a statistical classification framework was built. TCRdb stores this immuneACCESS table with in-frame sequences only. Part of the clones is absent; in the studies checked, under half of the shortfall reflects unresolved V genes, and no reason is known for the rest. V and J calls and clone size are those listed in that table; D and trimming were worked out from the DNA. The sample yields some 110,000 clones; approximately 91% were counted once. The top ten hold less than 4.5% of the sample. Donors formed part of the validation cohort, which comprised 120 or so subjects and was distinct from the first cohort of 550 to 850 subjects.

The chain was built from TRBV27 and TRBJ2-3; the junction holds 7 bases that match TRBD1. The sequenced sample consisted of PBMCs. This sequence originates from a man between 18 and 35 years old in good health and CMV-seropositive. The DNA reads TGTGCCAGCAGTTTACTGGGGACAGAGACCACAGATACGCAGTATTTT. Translation gives CASSLLGTETTDTQYF.